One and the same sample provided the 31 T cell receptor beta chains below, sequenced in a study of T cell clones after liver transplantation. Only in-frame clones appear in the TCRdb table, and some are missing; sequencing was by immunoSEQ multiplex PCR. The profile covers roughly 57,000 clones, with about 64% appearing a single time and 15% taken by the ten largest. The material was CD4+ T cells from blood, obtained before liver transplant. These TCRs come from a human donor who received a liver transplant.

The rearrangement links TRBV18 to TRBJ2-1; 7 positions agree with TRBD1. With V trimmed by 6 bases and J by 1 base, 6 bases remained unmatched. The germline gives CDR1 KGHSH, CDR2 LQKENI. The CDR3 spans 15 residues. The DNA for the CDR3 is TGTGCCAGCTCCCTTCCGGGACAGTCCTACAATGAGCAGTTCTTC. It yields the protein CASSLPGQSYNEQFF.

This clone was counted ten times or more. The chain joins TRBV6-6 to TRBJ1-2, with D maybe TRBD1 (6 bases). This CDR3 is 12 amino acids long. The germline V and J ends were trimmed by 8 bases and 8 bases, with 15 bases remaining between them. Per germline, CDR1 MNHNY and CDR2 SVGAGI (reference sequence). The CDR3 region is CASLGQRRGYTF. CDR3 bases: TGTGCCAGCCTCGGACAGAGGAGAGGCTACACCTTC.

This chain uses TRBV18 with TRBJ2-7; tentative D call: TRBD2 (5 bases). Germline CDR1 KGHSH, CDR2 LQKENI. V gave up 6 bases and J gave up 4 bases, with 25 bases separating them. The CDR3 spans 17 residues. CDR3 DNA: TGTGCCAGCTCTTCCGGGGAAAGCCACACCCAAAGGTACGAGCAGTACTTC. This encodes CASSSGESHTQRYEQYF.

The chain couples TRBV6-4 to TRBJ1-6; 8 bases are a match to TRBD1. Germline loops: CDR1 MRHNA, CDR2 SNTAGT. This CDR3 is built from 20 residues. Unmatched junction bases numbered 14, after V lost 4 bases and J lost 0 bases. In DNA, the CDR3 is TGTGCCAGCAGTGGCTACCGGGACAGGAAAAGCAGCTCCTATAATTCACCCCTCCACTTT. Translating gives CASSGYRDRKSSSYNSPLHF.

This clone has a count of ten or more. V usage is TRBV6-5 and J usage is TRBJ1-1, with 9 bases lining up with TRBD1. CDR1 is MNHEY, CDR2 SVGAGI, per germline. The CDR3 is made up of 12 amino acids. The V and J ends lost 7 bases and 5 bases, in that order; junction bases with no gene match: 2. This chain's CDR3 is CASKGQGTEAFF. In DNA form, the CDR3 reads TGTGCCAGCAAAGGACAGGGGACTGAAGCTTTCTTT.

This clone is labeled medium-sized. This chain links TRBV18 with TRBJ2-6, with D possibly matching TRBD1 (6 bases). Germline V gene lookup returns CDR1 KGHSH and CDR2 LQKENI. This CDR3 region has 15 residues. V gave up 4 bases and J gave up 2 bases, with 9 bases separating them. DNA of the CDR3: TGTGCCAGCTCACAACAGGGAGCTGGGGCCAACGTCCTGACTTTC. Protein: CASSQQGAGANVLTF.

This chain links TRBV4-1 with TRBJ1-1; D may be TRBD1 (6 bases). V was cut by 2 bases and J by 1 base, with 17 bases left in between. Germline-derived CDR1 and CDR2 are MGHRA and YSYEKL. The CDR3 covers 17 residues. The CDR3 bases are TGCGCCAGCAGCCAACCCCCTGGGGGGGCAAGGAACACTGAAGCTTTCTTT. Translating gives CASSQPPGGARNTEAFF.

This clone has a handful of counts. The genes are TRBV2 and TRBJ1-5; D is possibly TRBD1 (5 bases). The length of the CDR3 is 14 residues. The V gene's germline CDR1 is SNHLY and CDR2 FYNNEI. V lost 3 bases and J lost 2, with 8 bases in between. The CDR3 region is CASSEVRGNQPQHF. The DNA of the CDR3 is TGTGCCAGCAGTGAGGTCAGGGGCAATCAGCCCCAGCATTTT.

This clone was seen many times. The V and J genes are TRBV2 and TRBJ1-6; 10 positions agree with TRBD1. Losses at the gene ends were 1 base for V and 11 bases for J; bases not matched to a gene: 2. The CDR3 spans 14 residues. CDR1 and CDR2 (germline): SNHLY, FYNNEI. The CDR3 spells CASSEGDRGPPLHF. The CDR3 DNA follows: TGTGCCAGCAGTGAAGGGGACAGGGGTCCACCCCTCCACTTT.

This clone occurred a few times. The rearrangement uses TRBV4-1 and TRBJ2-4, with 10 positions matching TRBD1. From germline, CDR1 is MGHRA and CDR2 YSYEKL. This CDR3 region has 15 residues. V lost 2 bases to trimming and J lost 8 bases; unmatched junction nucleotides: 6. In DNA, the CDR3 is TGCGCCAGCAGCCAACCTGGGGGGACAGGGGACATTCAGTACTTC. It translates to CASSQPGGTGDIQYF.

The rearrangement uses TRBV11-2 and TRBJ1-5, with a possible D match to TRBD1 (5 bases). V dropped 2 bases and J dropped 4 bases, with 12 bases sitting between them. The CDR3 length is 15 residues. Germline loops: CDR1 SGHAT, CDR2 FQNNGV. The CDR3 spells CASSLQGQTNQPQHF. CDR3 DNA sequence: TGTGCCAGCAGCTTACAAGGACAAACAAATCAGCCCCAGCATTTT. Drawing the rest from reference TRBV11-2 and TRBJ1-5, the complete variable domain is EAGVAQSPRYKIIEKRQSVAFWCNPISGHATLYWYQQILGQGPKLLIQFQNNGVVDDSQLPKDRFSAERLKGVDSTLKIQPAKLEDSAVYLCASSLQGQTNQPQHFGDGTRLSIL.

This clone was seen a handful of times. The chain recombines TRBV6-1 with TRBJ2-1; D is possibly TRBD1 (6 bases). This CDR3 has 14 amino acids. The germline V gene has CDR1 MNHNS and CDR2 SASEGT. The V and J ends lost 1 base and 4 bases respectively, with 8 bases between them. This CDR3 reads CASSEVGTYNEQFF. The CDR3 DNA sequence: TGTGCCAGCAGTGAAGTCGGGACATACAATGAGCAGTTCTTC.

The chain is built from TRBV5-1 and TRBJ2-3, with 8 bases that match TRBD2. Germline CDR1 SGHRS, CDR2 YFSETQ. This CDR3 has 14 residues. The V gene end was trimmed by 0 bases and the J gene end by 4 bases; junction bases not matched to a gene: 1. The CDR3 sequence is CASSLGAGADTQYF. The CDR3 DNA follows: TGCGCCAGCAGCTTGGGAGCGGGGGCAGATACGCAGTATTTT.

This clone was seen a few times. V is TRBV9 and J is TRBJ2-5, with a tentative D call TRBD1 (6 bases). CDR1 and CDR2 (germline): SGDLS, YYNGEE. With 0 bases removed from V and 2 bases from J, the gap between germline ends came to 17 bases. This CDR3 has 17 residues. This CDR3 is CASSVGIWGPYQETQYF. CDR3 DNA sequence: TGTGCCAGCAGCGTAGGGATCTGGGGGCCTTATCAAGAGACCCAGTACTTC.

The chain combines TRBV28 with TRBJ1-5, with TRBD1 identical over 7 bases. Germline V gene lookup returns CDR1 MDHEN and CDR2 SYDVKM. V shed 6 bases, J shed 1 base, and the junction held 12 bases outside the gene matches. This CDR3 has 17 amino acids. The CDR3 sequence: CASRRAWDSESNQPQHF. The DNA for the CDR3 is TGTGCCAGCAGGCGCGCTTGGGACAGCGAGAGCAATCAGCCCCAGCATTTT.

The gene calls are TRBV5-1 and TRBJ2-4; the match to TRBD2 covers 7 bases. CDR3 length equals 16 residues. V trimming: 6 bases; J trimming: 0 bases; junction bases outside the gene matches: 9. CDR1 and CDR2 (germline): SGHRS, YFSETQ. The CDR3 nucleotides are TGCGCCAGCACGAAGACGGCGGGGGTAGCCAAAAACATTCAGTACTTC. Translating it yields CASTKTAGVAKNIQYF.

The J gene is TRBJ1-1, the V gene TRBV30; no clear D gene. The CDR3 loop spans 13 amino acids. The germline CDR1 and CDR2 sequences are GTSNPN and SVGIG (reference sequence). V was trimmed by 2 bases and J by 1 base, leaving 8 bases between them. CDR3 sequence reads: CAWSFRWNTEAFF. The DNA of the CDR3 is TGTGCCTGGAGTTTTAGATGGAACACTGAAGCTTTCTTT.

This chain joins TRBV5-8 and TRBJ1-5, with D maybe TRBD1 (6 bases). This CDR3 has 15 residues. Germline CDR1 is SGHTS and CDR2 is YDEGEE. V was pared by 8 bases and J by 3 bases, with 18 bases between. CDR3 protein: CASHHGGANNQPQHF. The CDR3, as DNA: TGTGCCAGTCACCATGGGGGCGCGAACAATCAGCCCCAGCATTTT.

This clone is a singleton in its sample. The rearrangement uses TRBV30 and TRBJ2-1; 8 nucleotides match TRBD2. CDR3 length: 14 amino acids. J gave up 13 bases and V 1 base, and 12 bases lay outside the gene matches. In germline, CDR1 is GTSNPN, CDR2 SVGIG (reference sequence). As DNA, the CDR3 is TGTGCCTGGAGTGGAGGTGGGAGCGGGGGAACACAGTTCTTC. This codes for CAWSGGGSGGTQFF.

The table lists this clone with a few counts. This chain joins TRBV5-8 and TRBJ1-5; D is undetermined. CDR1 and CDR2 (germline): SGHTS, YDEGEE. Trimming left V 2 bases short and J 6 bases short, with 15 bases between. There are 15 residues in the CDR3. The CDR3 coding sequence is TGTGCCAGCAGCTTAAGGGCGGGGTCAATTCAGCCCCAGCATTTT. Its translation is CASSLRAGSIQPQHF.

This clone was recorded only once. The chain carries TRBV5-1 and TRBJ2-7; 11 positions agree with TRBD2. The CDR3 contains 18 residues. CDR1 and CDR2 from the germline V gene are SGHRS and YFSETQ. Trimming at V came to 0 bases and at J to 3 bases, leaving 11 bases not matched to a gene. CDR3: CASSLAAVAGGINYEQYF. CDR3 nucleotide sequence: TGCGCCAGCAGCTTGGCCGCGGTAGCGGGGGGGATAAACTACGAGCAGTACTTC.

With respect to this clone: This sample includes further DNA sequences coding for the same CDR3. DNA of the CDR3: TGTGCCAGCAGTGTGGCTACAGATACGCAGTATTTT. Translating it yields CASSVATDTQYF. The gene calls are TRBV2 and TRBJ2-3; D unclear. The ends were cut back, 4 bases at V and 3 bases at J, with 5 bases in the middle. CDR1 and CDR2 (germline): SNHLY, FYNNEI. The CDR3 length is 12 residues.

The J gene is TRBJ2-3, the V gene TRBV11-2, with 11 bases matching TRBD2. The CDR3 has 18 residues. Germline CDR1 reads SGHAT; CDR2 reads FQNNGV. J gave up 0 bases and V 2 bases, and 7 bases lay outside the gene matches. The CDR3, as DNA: TGTGCCAGCAGCTTACGTCCTAGCGGGGGGACCAGCACAGATACGCAGTATTTT. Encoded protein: CASSLRPSGGTSTDTQYF.

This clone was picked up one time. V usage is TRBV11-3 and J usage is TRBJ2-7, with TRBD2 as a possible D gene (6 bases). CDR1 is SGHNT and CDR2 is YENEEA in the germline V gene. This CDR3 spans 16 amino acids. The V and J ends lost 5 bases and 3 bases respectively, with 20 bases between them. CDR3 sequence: CASSPKGSWTIYEQYF. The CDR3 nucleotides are TGTGCCAGCAGCCCAAAGGGGTCTTGGACTATCTACGAGCAGTACTTC.

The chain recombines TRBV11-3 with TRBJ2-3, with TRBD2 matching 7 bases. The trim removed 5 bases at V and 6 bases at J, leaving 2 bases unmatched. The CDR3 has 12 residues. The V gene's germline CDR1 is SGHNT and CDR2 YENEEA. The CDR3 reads CASSGGGDTQYF. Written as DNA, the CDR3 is TGTGCCAGCAGCGGGGGAGGGGATACGCAGTATTTT. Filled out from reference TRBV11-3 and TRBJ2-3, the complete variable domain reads EAGVVQSPRYKIIEKKQPVAFWCNPISGHNTLYWYLQNLGQGPELLIRYENEEAVDDSQLPKDRFSAERLKGVDSTLKIQPAELGDSAVYLCASSGGGDTQYFGPGTRLTVL.

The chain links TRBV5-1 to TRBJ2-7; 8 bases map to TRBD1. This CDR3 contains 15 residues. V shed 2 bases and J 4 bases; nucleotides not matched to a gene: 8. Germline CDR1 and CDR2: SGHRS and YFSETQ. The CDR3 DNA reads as TGCGCCAGCAGCTTTCAGGGGGCGGCTTCATACGAGCAGTACTTC. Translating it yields CASSFQGAASYEQYF.

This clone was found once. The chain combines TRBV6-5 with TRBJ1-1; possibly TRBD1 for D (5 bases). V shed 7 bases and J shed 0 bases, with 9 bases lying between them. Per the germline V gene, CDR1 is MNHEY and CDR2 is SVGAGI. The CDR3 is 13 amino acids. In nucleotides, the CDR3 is TGTGCCAGCAACCGGGGGGTGAACACTGAAGCTTTCTTT. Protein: CASNRGVNTEAFF.

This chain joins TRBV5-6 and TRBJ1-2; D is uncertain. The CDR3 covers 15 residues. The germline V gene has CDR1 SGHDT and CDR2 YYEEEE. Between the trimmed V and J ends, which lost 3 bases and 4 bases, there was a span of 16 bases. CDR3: CASSSTGRDAYGYTF. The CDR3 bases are TGTGCCAGCAGCTCTACCGGGAGGGATGCCTATGGCTACACCTTC. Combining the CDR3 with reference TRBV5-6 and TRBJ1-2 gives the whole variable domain DAGVTQSPTHLIKTRGQQVTLRCSPKSGHDTVSWYQQALGQGPQFIFQYYEEEERQRGNFPDRFSGHQFPNYSSELNVNALLLGDSALYLCASSSTGRDAYGYTFGSGTRLTVV.

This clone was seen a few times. The CDR3 here is CASSSSGEFGNQPQHF. As DNA, the CDR3 is TGTGCCAGCAGCTCCTCCGGGGAGTTTGGCAATCAGCCCCAGCATTTT. This chain joins TRBV7-9 and TRBJ1-5; D gene ambiguous. The CDR3 is 16 residues long. Germline CDR1 and CDR2: SEHNR and FQNEAQ (reference sequence). Trimming removed 4 bases from V and 2 bases from J, with 15 bases in between.

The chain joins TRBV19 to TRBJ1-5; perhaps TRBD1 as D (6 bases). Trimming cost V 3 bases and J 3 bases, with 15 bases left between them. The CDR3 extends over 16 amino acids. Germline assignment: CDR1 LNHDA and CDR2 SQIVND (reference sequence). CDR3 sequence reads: CASSIGRQANNQPQHF. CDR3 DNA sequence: TGTGCCAGTAGTATCGGGCGACAGGCTAACAATCAGCCCCAGCATTTT.

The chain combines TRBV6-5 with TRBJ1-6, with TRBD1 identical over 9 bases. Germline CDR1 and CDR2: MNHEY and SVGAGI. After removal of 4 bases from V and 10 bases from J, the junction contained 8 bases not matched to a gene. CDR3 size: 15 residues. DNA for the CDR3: TGTGCCAGCAGTTCCCCGGGACAGGGTAGATCACCCCTCCACTTT. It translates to CASSSPGQGRSPLHF.